This TCR beta chain stems from a study of cytomegalovirus exposure and HLA in healthy donors. General study findings and limits: There were a few CMV-associated chains whose specificity for CMV antigens was confirmed in vitro. Reportedly, HLA-A and HLA-B alleles of most subjects were accurately predicted from TCR beta.

This PCR relied on a set of 60 Vbeta primers and 13 Jbeta primers. Generated by immunoSEQ multiplex PCR, the TCRdb table keeps only in-frame clones and is missing some. Among roughly 190,000 clones listed, 12% were seen once. This CDR3 spans 14 amino acids. V was cut by 6 bases and J by 5 bases, with 16 bases left in between. Per the germline V gene, CDR1 is SNHLY and CDR2 is FYNNEI. Details on this clone: The antigen is not known.

The sample comprised PBMCs. V gene TRBV2 combines with J gene TRBJ1-1; a possible D gene is TRBD1 (5 bases). This sequence originates from a man over 45 in good health and CMV-seropositive. DNA of the CDR3: TGTGCCAGCAGGCAAACGGACAACTGGACTGAAGCTTTCTTT. It translates to CASRQTDNWTEAFF.